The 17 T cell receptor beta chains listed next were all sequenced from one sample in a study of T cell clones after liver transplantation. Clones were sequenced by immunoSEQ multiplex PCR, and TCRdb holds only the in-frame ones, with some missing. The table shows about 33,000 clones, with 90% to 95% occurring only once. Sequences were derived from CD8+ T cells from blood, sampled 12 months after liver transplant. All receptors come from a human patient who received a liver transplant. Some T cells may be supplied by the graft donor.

CDR3 nucleotides: TGTGCCAGCAGCCAAGATGGAGCTAGCGGCTACAATGAGCAGTTCTTC. The encoded protein is CASSQDGASGYNEQFF. The chain recombines TRBV4-2 with TRBJ2-1; TRBD2 agrees at 7 bases. With V trimmed by 0 bases and J by 3 bases, 5 bases remained unmatched. The CDR3 covers 16 residues. The V gene's germline CDR1 is LGHNA and CDR2 YNFKEQ.

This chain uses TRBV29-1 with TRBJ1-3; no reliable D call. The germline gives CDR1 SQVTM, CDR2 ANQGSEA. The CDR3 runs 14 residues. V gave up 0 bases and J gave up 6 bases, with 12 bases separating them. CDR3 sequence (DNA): TGCAGCGTTGAAGAGGAGGGAAAGGAAAACACCATATATTTT. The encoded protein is CSVEEEGKENTIYF. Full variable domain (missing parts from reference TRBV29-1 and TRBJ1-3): SAVISQKPSRDICQRGTSLTIQCQVDSQVTMMFWYRQQPGQSLTLIATANQGSEATYESGFVIDKFPISRPNLTFSTLTVSNMSPEDSSIYLCSVEEEGKENTIYFGEGSWLTVV.

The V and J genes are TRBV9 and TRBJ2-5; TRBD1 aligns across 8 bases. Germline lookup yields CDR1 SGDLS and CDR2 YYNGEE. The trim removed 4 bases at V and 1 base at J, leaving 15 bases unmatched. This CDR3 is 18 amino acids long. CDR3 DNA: TGTGCCAGCAGCCTCCGGACAGGGTCAGGCCAAATCCAAGAGACCCAGTACTTC. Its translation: CASSLRTGSGQIQETQYF.

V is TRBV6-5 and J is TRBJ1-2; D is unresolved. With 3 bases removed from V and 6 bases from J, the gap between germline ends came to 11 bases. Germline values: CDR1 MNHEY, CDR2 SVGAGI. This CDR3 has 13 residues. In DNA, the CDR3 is TGTGCCAGCAGTTATACACCCGTGAATGGCTACACCTTC. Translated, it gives CASSYTPVNGYTF.

The CDR3 DNA sequence: TGTGCCAGCAGGCTCGGACAGGGCGGTCAGCCCCAGCATTTT. This encodes CASRLGQGGQPQHF. The rearrangement uses TRBV28 and TRBJ1-5; the match to TRBD1 covers 8 bases. V trimming: 6 bases; J trimming: 6 bases; junction bases outside the gene matches: 7. The V gene's germline CDR1 is MDHEN and CDR2 SYDVKM. The CDR3 spans 14 residues. The full variable domain, rest sourced from reference TRBV28 and TRBJ1-5, is DVKVTQSSRYLVKRTGEKVFLECVQDMDHENMFWYRQDPGLGLRLIYFSYDVKMKEKGDIPEGYSVSREKKERFSLILESASTNQTSMYLCASRLGQGGQPQHFGDGTRLSIL.

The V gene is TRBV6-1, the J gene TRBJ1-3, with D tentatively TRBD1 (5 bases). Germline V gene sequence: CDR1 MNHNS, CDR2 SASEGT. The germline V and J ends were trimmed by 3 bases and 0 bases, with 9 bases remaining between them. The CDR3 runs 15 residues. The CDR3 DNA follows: TGTGCCAGCAGTGACGGGGCTTACTCTGGAAACACCATATATTTT. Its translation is CASSDGAYSGNTIYF.

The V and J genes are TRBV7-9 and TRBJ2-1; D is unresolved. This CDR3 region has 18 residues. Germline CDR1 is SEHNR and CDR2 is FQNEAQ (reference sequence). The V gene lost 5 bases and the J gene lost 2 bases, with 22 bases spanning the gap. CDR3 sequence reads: CASSHKELGSFPYNEQFF. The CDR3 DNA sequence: TGTGCCAGCAGCCATAAAGAACTCGGGTCCTTTCCCTACAATGAGCAGTTCTTC.

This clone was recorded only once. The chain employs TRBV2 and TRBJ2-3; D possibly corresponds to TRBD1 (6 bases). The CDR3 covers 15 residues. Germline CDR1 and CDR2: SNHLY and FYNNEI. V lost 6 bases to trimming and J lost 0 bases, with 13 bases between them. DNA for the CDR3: TGTGCCAGCAGAACCTCAGGGGTCAGCACAGATACGCAGTATTTT. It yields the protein CASRTSGVSTDTQYF.

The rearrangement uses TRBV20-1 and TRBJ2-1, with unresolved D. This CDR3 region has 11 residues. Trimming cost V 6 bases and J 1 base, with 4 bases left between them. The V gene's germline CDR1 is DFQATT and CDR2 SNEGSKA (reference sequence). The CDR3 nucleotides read TGCAGTGCGGGGTCCTACAATGAGCAGTTCTTC. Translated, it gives CSAGSYNEQFF.

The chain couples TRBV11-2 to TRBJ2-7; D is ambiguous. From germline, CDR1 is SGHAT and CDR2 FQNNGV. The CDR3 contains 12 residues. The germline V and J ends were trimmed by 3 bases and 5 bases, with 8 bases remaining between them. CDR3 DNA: TGTGCCAGCAGCTTCGGTTTCGACGAGCAGTACTTC. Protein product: CASSFGFDEQYF. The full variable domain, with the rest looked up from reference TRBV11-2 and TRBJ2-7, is EAGVAQSPRYKIIEKRQSVAFWCNPISGHATLYWYQQILGQGPKLLIQFQNNGVVDDSQLPKDRFSAERLKGVDSTLKIQPAKLEDSAVYLCASSFGFDEQYFGPGTRLTVT.

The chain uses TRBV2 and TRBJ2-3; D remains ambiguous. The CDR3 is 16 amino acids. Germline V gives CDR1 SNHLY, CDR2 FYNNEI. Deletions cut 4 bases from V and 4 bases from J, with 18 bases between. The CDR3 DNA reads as TGTGCCAGCAGTGTACCCAGGTCCCCGTCGGCAGATACGCAGTATTTT. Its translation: CASSVPRSPSADTQYF. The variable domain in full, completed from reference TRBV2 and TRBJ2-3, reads EPEVTQTPSHQVTQMGQEVILRCVPISNHLYFYWYRQILGQKVEFLVSFYNNEISEKSEIFDDQFSVERPDGSNFTLKIRSTKLEDSAMYFCASSVPRSPSADTQYFGPGTRLTVL.

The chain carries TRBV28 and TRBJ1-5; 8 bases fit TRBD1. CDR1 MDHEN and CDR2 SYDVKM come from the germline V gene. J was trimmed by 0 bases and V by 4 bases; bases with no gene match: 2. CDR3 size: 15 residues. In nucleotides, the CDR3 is TGTGCCAGCAGTTCCACAGGGGGTAGCAATCAGCCCCAGCATTTT. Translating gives CASSSTGGSNQPQHF.

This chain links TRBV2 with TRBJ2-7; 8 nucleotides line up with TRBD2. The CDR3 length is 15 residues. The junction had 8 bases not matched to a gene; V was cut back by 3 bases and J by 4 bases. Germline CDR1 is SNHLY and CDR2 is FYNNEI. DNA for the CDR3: TGTGCCAGCAGTGACGGCGGGAGGTTCCGGTACGAGCAGTACTTC. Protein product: CASSDGGRFRYEQYF.

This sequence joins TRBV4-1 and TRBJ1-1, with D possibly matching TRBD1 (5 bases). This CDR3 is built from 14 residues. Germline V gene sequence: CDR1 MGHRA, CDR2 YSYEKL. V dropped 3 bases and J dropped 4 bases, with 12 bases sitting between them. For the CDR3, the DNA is TGCGCCAGCAGCCAGGCTAGGGGTGGCACTGAAGCTTTCTTT. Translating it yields CASSQARGGTEAFF.

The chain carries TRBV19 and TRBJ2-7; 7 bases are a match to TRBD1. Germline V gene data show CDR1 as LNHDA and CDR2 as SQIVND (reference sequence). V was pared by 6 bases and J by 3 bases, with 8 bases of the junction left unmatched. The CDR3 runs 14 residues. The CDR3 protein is CASSQPRDSYEQYF. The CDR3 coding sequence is TGTGCCAGTAGCCAACCCCGGGACAGCTACGAGCAGTACTTC.

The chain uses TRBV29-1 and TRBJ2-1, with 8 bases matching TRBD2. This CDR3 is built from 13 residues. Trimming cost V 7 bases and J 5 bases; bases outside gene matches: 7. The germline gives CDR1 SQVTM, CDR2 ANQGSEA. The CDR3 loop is CSGSGVPDNEQFF. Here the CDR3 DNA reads TGCAGCGGTAGCGGGGTACCTGACAATGAGCAGTTCTTC.

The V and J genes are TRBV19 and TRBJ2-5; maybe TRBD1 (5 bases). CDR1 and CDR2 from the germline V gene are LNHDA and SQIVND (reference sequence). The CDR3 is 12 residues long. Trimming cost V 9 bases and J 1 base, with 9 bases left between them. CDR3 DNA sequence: TGTGCCAGCCAGGACACCCAAGAGACCCAGTACTTC. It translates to CASQDTQETQYF.